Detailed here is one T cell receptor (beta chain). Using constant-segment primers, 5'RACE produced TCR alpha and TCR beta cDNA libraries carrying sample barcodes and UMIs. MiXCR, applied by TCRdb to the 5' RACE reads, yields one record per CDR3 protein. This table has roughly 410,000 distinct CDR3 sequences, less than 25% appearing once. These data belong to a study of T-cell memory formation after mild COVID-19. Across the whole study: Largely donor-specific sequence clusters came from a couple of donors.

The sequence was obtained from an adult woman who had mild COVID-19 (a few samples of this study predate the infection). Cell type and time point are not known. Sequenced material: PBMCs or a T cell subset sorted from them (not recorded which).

CDR3 protein: CSGHRRDRGWEQFF. The DNA of the CDR3 is TGCAGCGGCCACCGCCGAGACAGGGGTTGGGAGCAGTTCTTC. The chain employs TRBV29-1 and TRBJ2-1; TRBD1 matches 8 bases. Per the germline V gene, CDR1 is SQVTM and CDR2 is ANQGSEA. With 7 bases clipped from V and 10 bases from J, the junction kept 15 bases outside the gene matches. The CDR3 consists of 14 residues.